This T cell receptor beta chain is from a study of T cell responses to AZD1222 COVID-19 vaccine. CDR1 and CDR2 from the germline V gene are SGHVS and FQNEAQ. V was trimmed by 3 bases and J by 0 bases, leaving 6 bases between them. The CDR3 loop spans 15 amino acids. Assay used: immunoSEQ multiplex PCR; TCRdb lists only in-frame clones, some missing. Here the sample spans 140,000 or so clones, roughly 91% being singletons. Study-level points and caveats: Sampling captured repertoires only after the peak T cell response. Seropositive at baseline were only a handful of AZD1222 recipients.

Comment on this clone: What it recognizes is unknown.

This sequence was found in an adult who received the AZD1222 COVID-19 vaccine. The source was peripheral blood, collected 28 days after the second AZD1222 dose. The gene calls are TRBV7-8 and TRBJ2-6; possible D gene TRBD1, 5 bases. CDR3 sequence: CASSFQGSGANVLTF. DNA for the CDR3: TGTGCCAGCAGCTTTCAGGGCTCTGGGGCCAACGTCCTGACTTTC.